The clone carrying this TCR beta chain was detected many times. TCRdb fed the RT-PCR reads into MiXCR, producing one record per CDR3 protein. Of around 700,000 distinct CDR3 sequences in the sample, over 12% were seen once. Per germline, CDR1 SGHRS and CDR2 YFSETQ. V lost 0 bases, J lost 5 bases, and 9 bases lay in between. The CDR3 spans 14 residues. V is TRBV5-1 and J is TRBJ2-1, with D unresolved. The receptor comes from a female donor in good health, serving as a healthy control. The sequencing sample was made of memory CD4+ T cells from blood. CDR3 in DNA: TGCGCCAGCAGCTTGGAGACTTATAACAATGAGCAGTTCTTC. Residues: CASSLETYNNEQFF.